This T cell receptor (beta chain) was observed in a study of blood T cell repertoires in COVID-19. Across the whole study: The study drew acute and convalescent COVID-19 samples from the United States, Italy and Spain.

The CDR3 is 11 residues long. CDR1 and CDR2 from the germline V gene are MGHRA and YSYEKL. Enrollment of patients from Seattle took place during active infection, with longitudinal follow-up. The method was immunoSEQ multiplex PCR; TCRdb's version includes in-frame clones alone and lacks a portion of them. This sample has about 370,000 clones, with 89% found just once. The sequenced material came from peripheral blood. The chain recombines TRBV4-1 with TRBJ1-6; D is unclear. This clonotype was obtained from a woman in her 30s with COVID-19, enrolled during active disease. As DNA, the CDR3 is TGCGGGGCGGAAAATAATTCACCCCTCCACTTT. Amino acid sequence: CGAENNSPLHF.